These 7 T cell receptor beta chains originate from one sample sequenced in a study of blood T cell repertoires in COVID-19. Assay used: immunoSEQ multiplex PCR; TCRdb lists only in-frame clones, some missing. The table lists fewer than 250,000 clones, 85% to 90% of them singletons. Material for sequencing was peripheral blood. The origin of the receptors is a woman aged 45-65 years with acute or convalescent COVID-19.

This chain joins TRBV30 and TRBJ2-7; D is possibly TRBD2 (6 bases). The CDR3 covers 14 residues. Trimming took 2 bases from V and 3 from J, leaving 14 bases between them. The V gene's germline CDR1 is GTSNPN and CDR2 SVGIG (reference sequence). As DNA, the CDR3 is TGTGCCTGGAGTCGTACTAGCTCTTTCTACGAGCAGTACTTC. It encodes CAWSRTSSFYEQYF. The full variable domain, completed using reference TRBV30 and TRBJ2-7, is SQTIHQWPATLVQPVGSPLSLECTVEGTSNPNLYWYRQAAGRGLQLLFYSVGIGQISSEVPQNLSASRPQDRQFILSSKKLLLSDSGFYLCAWSRTSSFYEQYFGPGTRLTVT.

This rearrangement joins TRBV5-1 to TRBJ2-3; D is uncertain. Per germline, CDR1 SGHRS and CDR2 YFSETQ. The CDR3 extends over 14 amino acids. Trimming took off 0 bases at V and 2 bases at J, with 7 bases between the two ends. The CDR3 region is CASSLDLFTDTQYF. CDR3 nucleotides: TGCGCCAGCAGCTTGGATCTATTCACAGATACGCAGTATTTT.

This chain links TRBV6-2 or TRBV6-3 with TRBJ1-1; D uncertain. Germline CDR1 reads MNHEY; CDR2 reads SVGEGT. The CDR3 sequence is 13 residues long. V was pared by 0 bases and J by 4 bases, with 6 bases between. CDR3 bases: TGTGCCAGCAGTTACTCACCAGTCACTGAAGCTTTCTTT. Protein sequence: CASSYSPVTEAFF.

This clone was recorded once. The rearrangement links TRBV7-9 to TRBJ1-1; 8 bases match TRBD1. CDR1 is SEHNR, CDR2 FQNEAQ, per germline (reference sequence). V dropped 2 bases and J dropped 3; count of bases not matched to a gene: 8. The CDR3 has 16 residues. CDR3 residues: CASSLSRGRGDTEAFF. In DNA, the CDR3 is TGTGCCAGCAGCTTAAGCAGGGGGCGAGGAGACACTGAAGCTTTCTTT. The full variable domain, with the rest looked up from reference TRBV7-9 and TRBJ1-1, is DTGVSQNPRHKITKRGQNVTFRCDPISEHNRLYWYRQTLGQGPEFLTYFQNEAQLEKSRLLSDRFSAERPKGSFSTLEIQRTEQGDSAMYLCASSLSRGRGDTEAFFGQGTRLTVV.

The chain joins TRBV30 to TRBJ2-7, with D unresolved. This CDR3 spans 11 amino acids. Germline CDR1 GTSNPN, CDR2 SVGIG (reference sequence). The V end lost 5 bases, the J end lost 5 bases, and 10 bases lay between the germline ends. CDR3 DNA: TGTGCCTGGGCCCACTCTAACGAGCAGTACTTC. It specifies CAWAHSNEQYF.

The genes are TRBV25-1 and TRBJ2-3; D possibly corresponds to TRBD2 (7 bases). The CDR3 loop spans 18 amino acids. Trimming cost V 2 bases and J 3 bases, with 21 bases left between them. Looked up from germline, CDR1 is MGHDK and CDR2 is SYGVNS. The CDR3 loop is CASSEPRGAGQATDTQYF. For the CDR3, the DNA is TGTGCCAGCAGTGAACCCCGGGGGGCAGGTCAAGCGACAGATACGCAGTATTTT.

Regarding this clone: Other DNA sequences within the sample encode an identical CDR3. The chain combines TRBV30 with TRBJ2-7; a possible D gene is TRBD1 (6 bases). The V and J ends lost 0 bases and 0 bases respectively, with 6 bases between them. The CDR3 loop spans 13 amino acids. From germline, CDR1 is GTSNPN and CDR2 SVGIG (reference sequence). The CDR3 is CAWSVGGSYEQYF. DNA for the CDR3: TGTGCCTGGAGTGTAGGGGGCTCCTACGAGCAGTACTTC.